Detailed here is one T cell receptor (beta chain). The data are from a study of cytomegalovirus exposure and HLA in healthy donors. Germline trimming cut 2 bases from V and 10 bases from J; bases unmatched to any gene: 8. From germline, CDR1 is KGHSH and CDR2 LQKENI. There are 15 residues in the CDR3. This PCR relied on a set of 60 Vbeta primers and 13 Jbeta primers. TCRdb keeps only in-frame clones here, not all; method: immunoSEQ multiplex PCR. The sample lists approximately 170,000 clones, about four fifths occurring once. The sample taken for sequencing was PBMCs. The sequence derives from a young man in good health and CMV-seropositive. The rearrangement joins TRBV18 to TRBJ2-1; TRBD2 matches at 10 bases. This CDR3 reads CASSPAQRGGEEQFF. CDR3 DNA: TGTGCCAGCTCACCAGCCCAGCGGGGGGGCGAAGAGCAGTTCTTC.